This T cell receptor beta chain was documented in a study of CD8 T cells in ankylosing spondylitis. Study-level findings and limits: Peripheral blood samples showed relatively rare disease-linked clones, and these clones were CD8+. Disease-linked clones were reportedly significantly enriched in matched ankylosing spondylitis synovial fluid. A TCR beta motif of eight or nine highly homologous variants seemed to mark ankylosing spondylitis blood.

As for this clonotype: Its target is not known.

V shed 0 bases and J shed 2 bases, with 16 bases lying between them. Germline V CDR1 and CDR2: SEHNR, FQNEAQ (reference sequence). This CDR3 region has 17 residues. Scientists made TCR beta libraries using quantitative 5'-RACE with molecular barcodes. TCRdb processed the 5' RACE reads anew with MiXCR; each CDR3 protein has one entry. This table holds almost 400,000 distinct CDR3 sequences, 20% to 25% found once. Specimen: blood, either unsorted or a sorted T cell fraction (not recorded which). The V and J genes are TRBV7-9 and TRBJ2-5; D not resolved. The sequence was obtained from a male donor with ankylosing spondylitis. The CDR3, as DNA: TGTGCCAGCAGCTTAGCGGCCTACGCTTCGGAGCAAGAGACCCAGTACTTC. This gives the protein CASSLAAYASEQETQYF.